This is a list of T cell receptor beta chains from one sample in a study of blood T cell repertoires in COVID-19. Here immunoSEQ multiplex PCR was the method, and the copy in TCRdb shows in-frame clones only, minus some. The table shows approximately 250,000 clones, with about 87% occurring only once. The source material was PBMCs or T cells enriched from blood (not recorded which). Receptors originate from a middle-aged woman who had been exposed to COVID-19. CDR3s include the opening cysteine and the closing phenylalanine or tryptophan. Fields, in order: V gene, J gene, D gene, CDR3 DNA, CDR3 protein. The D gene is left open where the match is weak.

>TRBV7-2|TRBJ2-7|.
TGTGCCAGCAGCTTAGGTAGCGGCTACGAGCAGTACTTC
CASSLGSGYEQYF
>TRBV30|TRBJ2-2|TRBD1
TGTGCCTGGAGTCGAGGACAGGGGAACACCGGGGAGCTGTTTTTT
CAWSRGQGNTGELFF
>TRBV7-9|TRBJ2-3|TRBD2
TGTGCCAGCAGCTTCGGGGGGAGCACAGATACGCAGTATTTT
CASSFGGSTDTQYF
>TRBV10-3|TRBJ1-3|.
TGTGCCATCAGTCTAACCGTATCTGGAAACACCATATATTTT
CAISLTVSGNTIYF
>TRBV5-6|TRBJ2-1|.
TGTGCCAGCAGCTTTAAGTATGAATGGCCCATTGCGGATGAGCAGTTCTTC
CASSFKYEWPIADEQFF
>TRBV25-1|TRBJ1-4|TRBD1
TGTGCCAGCAACTCCGGGACAGGGTATGGCGGAGCTAATGAAAAACTGTTTTTT
CASNSGTGYGGANEKLFF
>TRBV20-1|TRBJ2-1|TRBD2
TGCAGTGCTAGTTACGGACTAGCGGCCTACAATGAGCAGTTCTTC
CSASYGLAAYNEQFF
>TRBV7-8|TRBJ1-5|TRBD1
TGTGCCAGCAGCTTATCCGGGACAGGGGGGTCAGTTCAGCCCCAGCATTTT
CASSLSGTGGSVQPQHF
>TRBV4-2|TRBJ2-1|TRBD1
TGTGCCAGCAGCCAAGGAGGCCCCGGGACAGGGTGGAATGAGCAGTTCTTC
CASSQGGPGTGWNEQFF
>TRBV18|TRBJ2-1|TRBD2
TGTGCCAGCTCACCGGAAACTAGCGGGAGGTTGGGGAATGAGCAGTTCTTC
CASSPETSGRLGNEQFF